This record covers a single T cell receptor beta chain. The antigen is undetermined. These data originate in a study of cytomegalovirus exposure and HLA in healthy donors. The PCR had 60 Vbeta and 13 Jbeta primers. Per the study methods: An analysis that came later counted 73 million or so unique TCR beta chains, 9 million to 12 million shared. TCRdb's copy holds only in-frame clones and misses some; the assay was immunoSEQ multiplex PCR. V and J calls and clone size are those listed in that table; D and trimming were worked out from the DNA. The sample holds 110,000 to 150,000 clones, roughly 80% seen once. Overall study findings and caveats: As a later analysis showed, a missense DCLRE1C variant was linked to trimming of TCR beta V- and J-genes. Cytomegalovirus status was reportedly diagnosed by the classifier with high sensitivity and specificity. Looking again later, the authors saw that most CMV-associated TCR beta chains seemed HLA-restricted.

The CDR3 runs 16 residues. The germline V gene encodes CDR1 LGHNA and CDR2 YNFKEQ. The germline V and J ends were trimmed by 3 bases and 1 base, with 13 bases remaining between them. Sequencing was performed on PBMCs. This chain uses TRBV4-2 with TRBJ1-3; D is unresolved. This clonotype was sampled from a woman aged 45-65 years in good health and CMV-seronegative. The CDR3 bases are TGTGCCAGCAGCCACCCTCGCGGTCTTTCTGGAAACACCATATATTTT. Encoded protein: CASSHPRGLSGNTIYF.